Following are 18 T cell receptor beta chains from one sample sequenced in a study of beta chain features in type 1 diabetes. All of the isolated RNA was reverse transcribed, so expressed TCRB transcripts were sequenced. The data were produced by immunoSEQ multiplex PCR, yet TCRdb's version contains in-frame clones alone and is incomplete. This sample yields 15,000 to 20,000 clones, of which 45% to 50% are seen a single time; 0.43% belongs to the top ten. What was sequenced was stem cell memory CD4+ T cells from blood. All receptors derive from a young man in good health.

This clone was seen only once. DNA of the CDR3: TGTGCCAGCAGTGCACCTTTAGCGGGGGGGAGGGAAACCCAGTACTTC. It translates to CASSAPLAGGRETQYF. The rearrangement uses TRBV28 and TRBJ2-5, with 11 bases fitting TRBD2. The V and J ends lost 5 bases and 8 bases, in that order; junction bases with no gene match: 13. The CDR3 runs 16 residues. Germline V CDR1 and CDR2: MDHEN, SYDVKM.

The chain links TRBV7-9 to TRBJ2-7; a possible D gene is TRBD2 (6 bases). CDR1 is SEHNR, CDR2 FQNEAQ, per germline (reference sequence). The CDR3 extends over 15 amino acids. V gave up 6 bases and J gave up 0 bases, with 15 bases separating them. CDR3 loop: CASSADSGYSYEQYF. CDR3 DNA sequence: TGTGCCAGCAGTGCTGATAGCGGATACTCCTACGAGCAGTACTTC. The complete variable domain, with remaining parts taken from reference TRBV7-9 and TRBJ2-7, reads DTGVSQNPRHKITKRGQNVTFRCDPISEHNRLYWYRQTLGQGPEFLTYFQNEAQLEKSRLLSDRFSAERPKGSFSTLEIQRTEQGDSAMYLCASSADSGYSYEQYFGPGTRLTVT.

This clone was detected only a few times. The DNA of the CDR3 is TGTGCCAGCTCACCCTCCCCGCAGCAAGAGACCCAGTACTTC. It yields the protein CASSPSPQQETQYF. The J gene is TRBJ2-5, the V gene TRBV18; D uncertain. The V gene lost 3 bases and the J gene lost 2 bases, with 10 bases spanning the gap. The germline gives CDR1 KGHSH, CDR2 LQKENI. This CDR3 has 14 amino acids.

The genes are TRBV7-9 and TRBJ1-3, with D possibly being TRBD1 (5 bases). V lost 5 bases to trimming and J lost 4 bases, with 15 bases between them. CDR1 and CDR2 from the germline V gene are SEHNR and FQNEAQ (reference sequence). This CDR3 comprises 15 residues. The CDR3 sequence is CASSRVGLWGNTIYF. CDR3 coding DNA: TGTGCCAGCAGCCGAGTGGGGCTTTGGGGAAACACCATATATTTT. Full variable domain (rest looked up from reference TRBV7-9 and TRBJ1-3): DTGVSQNPRHKITKRGQNVTFRCDPISEHNRLYWYRQTLGQGPEFLTYFQNEAQLEKSRLLSDRFSAERPKGSFSTLEIQRTEQGDSAMYLCASSRVGLWGNTIYFGEGSWLTVV.

CDR3 DNA sequence: TGTGCCAGCAGTTATGGGGCCACCGGGGAGCTGTTTTTT. As protein: CASSYGATGELFF. The V gene is TRBV6-6, the J gene TRBJ2-2, with D possibly TRBD1 on 5 matching bases. Trimming took off 3 bases at V and 4 bases at J, with 6 bases between the two ends. This CDR3 contains 13 residues. Germline V gene lookup returns CDR1 MNHNY and CDR2 SVGAGI (reference sequence).

This clone occurred a few times. The chain combines TRBV5-1 with TRBJ1-3; TRBD1 aligns across 8 bases. There are 16 residues in the CDR3. The germline V gene encodes CDR1 SGHRS and CDR2 YFSETQ. With 2 bases clipped from V and 3 bases from J, the junction kept 7 bases outside the gene matches. In DNA form, the CDR3 reads TGCGCCAGCAGCTTATCGACAGGGGATGTTGGAAACACCATATATTTT. This translates into CASSLSTGDVGNTIYF.

This rearrangement joins TRBV5-1 to TRBJ2-5; tentatively, D is TRBD2 (6 bases). Judging by the DNA end, TRBJ2-7 fits better; the J call may be wrong. The CDR3 covers 16 residues. The germline gives CDR1 SGHRS, CDR2 YFSETQ. The CDR3 nucleotides read TGCGCCAGCAGCTTGATTCTGGCGGGAAGCTCCTACGAGCAGTACTTC. Translation gives CASSLILAGSSYEQYF.

The rearrangement uses TRBV6-5 and TRBJ2-7; TRBD1 matches 7 bases. The CDR3 runs 14 residues. Germline CDR1 MNHEY, CDR2 SVGAGI. Trimming at V came to 8 bases and at J to 6 bases, leaving 13 bases not matched to a gene. For the CDR3, the DNA is TGTGCCAGCGCAAACGCCAGGGGGTTGAGCGAGCAGTACTTC. This gives the protein CASANARGLSEQYF.

The chain joins TRBV5-8 to TRBJ2-6, with D perhaps matching TRBD1 (5 bases). In germline, CDR1 is SGHTS, CDR2 YDEGEE. V dropped 3 bases and J dropped 0 bases, with 10 bases sitting between them. This CDR3 spans 16 amino acids. This CDR3 reads CASSSGGASGANVLTF. In DNA form, the CDR3 reads TGTGCCAGCAGCTCCGGTGGGGCCTCTGGGGCCAACGTCCTGACTTTC.

This clone was observed a few times. The chain is built from TRBV7-2 and TRBJ2-3; 7 bases agree with TRBD1. This CDR3 is 14 amino acids long. The germline V gene encodes CDR1 SGHTA and CDR2 FQGNSA. V lost 5 bases and J lost 1; bases outside the gene matches: 3. The CDR3 DNA sequence: TGTGCCAGCAGCCCCGACAGGGGCACAGATACGCAGTATTTT. This encodes CASSPDRGTDTQYF. The entire variable domain, with the rest obtained from reference TRBV7-2 and TRBJ2-3, is as follows: GAGVSQSPSNKVTEKGKDVELRCDPISGHTALYWYRQSLGQGLEFLIYFQGNSAPDKSGLPSDRFSAERTGGSVSTLTIQRTQQEDSAVYLCASSPDRGTDTQYFGPGTRLTVL.

This clone was detected only once. The chain has TRBV7-2 and TRBJ1-2; D gene ambiguous. The V gene lost 0 bases and the J gene lost 3 bases, with 8 bases spanning the gap. The germline CDR1 and CDR2 sequences are SGHTA and FQGNSA. The CDR3 length is 14 residues. The CDR3 DNA reads as TGTGCCAGCAGCTTAGCCGCAGTATACTATGGCTACACCTTC. Protein sequence: CASSLAAVYYGYTF.

The V gene is TRBV10-3, the J gene TRBJ2-7, with TRBD1 matching 11 bases. Per germline, CDR1 ENHRY and CDR2 SYGVKD. The V gene end was trimmed by 10 bases and the J gene end by 7 bases; junction bases not matched to a gene: 9. The CDR3 covers 13 residues. The CDR3 sequence: CASRGTGGREQYF. The CDR3 nucleotides are TGTGCCAGCCGGGGGACAGGGGGTCGAGAGCAGTACTTC.

The V and J genes are TRBV9 and TRBJ2-7; D is possibly TRBD1 (5 bases). From germline, CDR1 is SGDLS and CDR2 YYNGEE. This CDR3 has 14 amino acids. V shed 4 bases and J shed 1 base, with 12 bases lying between them. The CDR3 coding sequence is TGTGCCAGCAGCCCCTGGGGCCGATCCTACGAGCAGTACTTC. Its protein product is CASSPWGRSYEQYF. The full variable domain, in which reference TRBV9 and TRBJ2-7 provide the parts outside the CDR3, is DSGVTQTPKHLITATGQRVTLRCSPRSGDLSVYWYQQSLDQGLQFLIQYYNGEERAKGNILERFSAQQFPDLHSELNLSSLELGDSALYFCASSPWGRSYEQYFGPGTRLTVT.

This sequence joins TRBV5-4 and TRBJ2-1; D call uncertain. Deletions cut 1 base from V and 5 bases from J, with 16 bases between. Germline V CDR1 and CDR2: SGHNT, YYREEE (reference sequence). The length of the CDR3 is 16 residues. The CDR3: CASSLPGSRFHNEQFF. Written as DNA, the CDR3 is TGTGCCAGCAGCTTGCCTGGCTCAAGATTCCACAATGAGCAGTTCTTC.

V is TRBV7-6 and J is TRBJ2-7; D might be TRBD2 (7 bases). Germline CDR1 is SGHVS and CDR2 is FNYEAQ. The CDR3 sequence is 17 residues long. V was clipped by 5 bases and J by 4 bases, with 24 bases between them. CDR3 amino acids: CASSRGVRGARLYEQYF. The CDR3 DNA reads TGTGCCAGCAGCCGAGGGGTACGGGGGGCGAGATTGTACGAGCAGTACTTC.

The rearrangement links TRBV5-1 to TRBJ2-3, with 9 bases fitting TRBD1. This CDR3 spans 16 amino acids. The V and J ends lost 4 bases and 6 bases, in that order; junction bases with no gene match: 12. Germline CDR1 reads SGHRS; CDR2 reads YFSETQ. The CDR3 sequence: CASSPGHRGRTDTQYF. The CDR3 nucleotides read TGCGCCAGCAGCCCCGGGCACAGGGGGCGAACCGATACGCAGTATTTT.

The chain couples TRBV9 to TRBJ1-2; D perhaps matches TRBD1 (6 bases). Germline CDR1 reads SGDLS; CDR2 reads YYNGEE. The CDR3 is 13 amino acids. V lost 4 bases to trimming and J lost 4 bases, with 11 bases between them. CDR3 coding DNA: TGTGCCAGCAGCAGAAGGGACACCTATGGCTACACCTTC. The encoded protein is CASSRRDTYGYTF.

The V gene is TRBV7-9, the J gene TRBJ2-5; tentative D call: TRBD2 (5 bases). The CDR3 extends over 14 amino acids. V shed 0 bases and J shed 5 bases, with 10 bases lying between them. Per the germline V gene, CDR1 is SEHNR and CDR2 is FQNEAQ (reference sequence). This CDR3 is CASSLAGRGETQYF. Written as DNA, the CDR3 is TGTGCCAGCAGCTTAGCGGGCCGAGGGGAGACCCAGTACTTC.